The next 23 T cell receptor beta chains were all read from a single sample in a study of blood T cell repertoires in COVID-19. The assay was immunoSEQ multiplex PCR, and TCRdb's table has in-frame clones only and misses some. The sample carries about 130,000 clones, approximately 83% recorded once. The sequenced material came from peripheral blood. Receptors were obtained from a woman aged 45-65 years who had recovered from COVID-19.

The J gene is TRBJ1-1, the V gene TRBV4-1, with TRBD1 as a possible D gene (5 bases). This CDR3 is 15 amino acids long. CDR1 and CDR2 from the germline V gene are MGHRA and YSYEKL. Trimming removed 3 bases from V and 7 bases from J, with 18 bases in between. CDR3 nucleotide sequence: TGCGCCAGCAGCCACCTGACAGCTTTTAAGTTTGAAGCTTTCTTT. Amino acid sequence: CASSHLTAFKFEAFF.

The chain combines TRBV6-5 with TRBJ2-2, with TRBD2 matching over 8 bases. The V gene end was trimmed by 6 bases and the J gene end by 4 bases; junction bases not matched to a gene: 7. CDR1 is MNHEY and CDR2 is SVGAGI in the germline V gene. The CDR3 spans 15 residues. The CDR3 bases are TGTGCCAGCAGCCCATTAAGCGGGAGCACCGGGGAGCTGTTTTTT. Amino acids: CASSPLSGSTGELFF.

The rearrangement uses TRBV4-1 and TRBJ1-3, with D perhaps matching TRBD1 (6 bases). CDR1 and CDR2 (germline): MGHRA, YSYEKL. With 0 bases removed from V and 0 bases from J, the gap between germline ends came to 21 bases. The CDR3 covers 20 residues. The CDR3 loop is CASSQDFGRGWSYSGNTIYF. The CDR3 DNA sequence: TGCGCCAGCAGCCAAGATTTCGGCAGGGGATGGTCATACTCTGGAAACACCATATATTTT.

The count of this clone is one. The gene calls are TRBV19 and TRBJ2-6; 7 bases are shared with TRBD1. With 7 bases clipped from V and 2 bases from J, the junction kept 5 bases outside the gene matches. This CDR3 is 15 amino acids long. Looked up from germline, CDR1 is LNHDA and CDR2 is SQIVND (reference sequence). The CDR3 loop is CASTDRVTGANVLTF. CDR3 coding DNA: TGTGCCAGTACCGACAGGGTAACTGGGGCCAACGTCCTGACTTTC.

This clone showed up many times. This chain joins TRBV19 and TRBJ1-1; TRBD1 matches at 8 bases. The length of the CDR3 is 14 residues. Trimming cost V 5 bases and J 5 bases; bases outside gene matches: 7. CDR1 LNHDA and CDR2 SQIVND come from the germline V gene (reference sequence). This CDR3 is CASSANRGRTEAFF. CDR3 DNA: TGTGCCAGTAGTGCGAACAGGGGGAGGACTGAAGCTTTCTTT. The full variable domain, completed using reference TRBV19 and TRBJ1-1, is DGGITQSPKYLFRKEGQNVTLSCEQNLNHDAMYWYRQDPGQGLRLIYYSQIVNDFQKGDIAEGYSVSREKKESFPLTVTSAQKNPTAFYLCASSANRGRTEAFFGQGTRLTVV.

The sample holds one count of this clone. A junction end diverges from the germline sequence, so it may reflect a read error. This rearrangement joins TRBV12-5 to TRBJ1-1; D is uncertain. The CDR3 is 14 residues long. CDR1 and CDR2 from the germline V gene are LGHNT and FRNRAP. CDR3 DNA sequence: TGTGCTAGTGGATTGGGCAGGCTGTCCACTGAAGCTTTCTTT. It specifies CASGLGRLSTEAFF.

The rearrangement links TRBV28 to TRBJ1-5; D unclear. The ends were cut back, 3 bases at V and 5 bases at J, with 14 bases in the middle. The CDR3 is 15 residues long. Germline CDR1 and CDR2: MDHEN and SYDVKM. The CDR3 DNA sequence: TGTGCCAGCAGTTTGTTGGAGCTAAGTGATCAGCCCCAGCATTTT. Its translation is CASSLLELSDQPQHF.

The chain recombines TRBV5-1 with TRBJ1-4; no definite D call. The CDR3 has 15 amino acids. V lost 0 bases, J lost 6 bases, and 12 bases lay in between. In germline, CDR1 is SGHRS, CDR2 YFSETQ. CDR3 DNA sequence: TGCGCCAGCAGCTTGGGAGCTCGACTTTATGAAAAACTGTTTTTT. Its protein is CASSLGARLYEKLFF.

As concerns this clone: No conserved phenylalanine or tryptophan is present at the end of the CDR3, so a read error is the likely explanation. The limits of the CDR3 on the DNA are not certain, so only TCRdb's listed CDR3 is given. The chain carries TRBV6-7 and TRBJ1-1; whether TRBD1, the table's D call, matches the DNA was not checked. TRBV6-7 is noted as an ORF with a role that remains uncertain. Inclusive of both ends, the CDR3 amounts to 11 amino acids. The CDR3 here is CASRTGTDELY.

The J gene is TRBJ1-2, the V gene TRBV19; 7 bases agree with TRBD1. V dropped 7 bases and J dropped 0; count of bases not matched to a gene: 5. Germline V lookup: CDR1 LNHDA, CDR2 SQIVND (reference sequence). CDR3 size: 14 residues. The CDR3 is CASTRGQTNYGYTF. The CDR3 nucleotides read TGTGCCAGTACCCGGGGACAGACTAACTATGGCTACACCTTC. The variable domain in full, completed from reference TRBV19 and TRBJ1-2, reads DGGITQSPKYLFRKEGQNVTLSCEQNLNHDAMYWYRQDPGQGLRLIYYSQIVNDFQKGDIAEGYSVSREKKESFPLTVTSAQKNPTAFYLCASTRGQTNYGYTFGSGTRLTVV.

CDR3 nucleotide sequence: TGTGCCAGCAGCTTAGGGCTCCACAGCTCCTACGAGCAGTACTTC. It codes for CASSLGLHSSYEQYF. This chain joins TRBV7-9 and TRBJ2-7; D call uncertain. This CDR3 is built from 15 residues. Germline assignment: CDR1 SEHNR and CDR2 FQNEAQ (reference sequence). V was shortened by 1 base and J by 0 bases, with 10 bases between the two germline ends.

This chain links TRBV19 with TRBJ1-1; tentative D call: TRBD1 (6 bases). This CDR3 region has 14 residues. Trimming took off 4 bases at V and 5 bases at J, with 14 bases between the two ends. Germline loops: CDR1 LNHDA, CDR2 SQIVND (reference sequence). The CDR3 region is CASSTYSRGTEAFF. The CDR3 region has the DNA TGTGCCAGTAGTACCTACTCGAGGGGGACTGAAGCTTTCTTT.

The genes are TRBV7-8 and TRBJ1-3, with D unresolved. The CDR3 has 15 residues. From germline, CDR1 is SGHVS and CDR2 FQNEAQ. V lost 3 bases and J lost 4, with 13 bases in between. CDR3 in DNA: TGTGCCAGCAGCTTCTCGGAGAGTGAGGGAAACACCATATATTTT. Protein: CASSFSESEGNTIYF.

This rearrangement joins TRBV6-4 to TRBJ1-2, with a weak D call TRBD1 (6 bases). The CDR3 covers 15 residues. Per the germline V gene, CDR1 is MRHNA and CDR2 is SNTAGT. V was trimmed by 4 bases and J by 3 bases, leaving 15 bases between them. Written as DNA, the CDR3 is TGTGCCAGCAGTGCCACAGGGAGAGGAGACTATGGCTACACCTTC. This codes for CASSATGRGDYGYTF.

This sequence joins TRBV5-5 and TRBJ1-5; D is possibly TRBD1 (5 bases). Deletions cut 0 bases from V and 6 bases from J, with 10 bases between. Germline values: CDR1 SGHKS, CDR2 YYEKEE (reference sequence). The CDR3 length is 14 residues. In DNA, the CDR3 is TGTGCCAGCAGCTTGGAAGGGGCTCGTCAGCCCCAGCATTTT. Translated, it gives CASSLEGARQPQHF.

The CDR3 here is CASSFGTVPYGYTF. CDR3 DNA sequence: TGCGCCAGCAGCTTCGGGACAGTACCTTATGGCTACACCTTC. V gene TRBV5-1 combines with J gene TRBJ1-2; TRBD1 matches at 7 bases. J was trimmed by 5 bases and V by 2 bases; bases with no gene match: 6. Germline V gene data show CDR1 as SGHRS and CDR2 as YFSETQ. The CDR3 is made up of 14 amino acids.

The rearrangement links TRBV24-1 to TRBJ2-1, with 16 positions matching TRBD2. J was trimmed by 7 bases and V by 10 bases; bases with no gene match: 0. Germline CDR1 KGHDR, CDR2 SFDVKD. This CDR3 has 13 residues. Here the CDR3 DNA reads TGTGCCACGGGACTAGCGGGAGGGAATGAGCAGTTCTTC. Residues: CATGLAGGNEQFF.

The chain joins TRBV3-1 (or the pseudogene TRBV3-2) to TRBJ2-5; tentatively, D is TRBD2 (5 bases). Germline V CDR1 and CDR2: LGHDT, YNNKEL (reference sequence). This CDR3 has 16 residues. V was clipped by 1 base and J by 2 bases, with 14 bases between them. As DNA, the CDR3 is TGTGCCAGCAGCCAAGGAGGGCTGAGCGAGCAAGAGACCCAGTACTTC. Translated: CASSQGGLSEQETQYF.

The rearrangement links TRBV18 to TRBJ1-1; D ambiguous. Germline V gene sequence: CDR1 KGHSH, CDR2 LQKENI. The CDR3 extends over 15 amino acids. Trimming stripped 4 bases from V and 3 bases from J, with 15 bases between. CDR3 bases: TGTGCCAGCTCACATCGAGGCGGGATAGACACTGAAGCTTTCTTT. Translating it yields CASSHRGGIDTEAFF.

This chain connects TRBV29-1 to TRBJ1-2; 9 bases map to TRBD1. The CDR3 is 11 amino acids. V trimming: 7 bases; J trimming: 11 bases; junction bases outside the gene matches: 8. Germline V gene lookup returns CDR1 SQVTM and CDR2 ANQGSEA. CDR3 nucleotide sequence: TGCAGCGCCGGGGACAGGGTAGGATACACCTTC. This gives the protein CSAGDRVGYTF.

This clone was counted once. This chain joins TRBV12-5 and TRBJ1-6, with a weak D call TRBD1 (6 bases). There are 14 residues in the CDR3. Deletions cut 7 bases from V and 10 bases from J, with 17 bases between. CDR1 is LGHNT, CDR2 FRNRAP, per germline. The CDR3 DNA reads as TGTGCTAGTGCCGTAGACAGGATTCAATCACCCCTCCACTTT. It translates to CASAVDRIQSPLHF.

This clone was seen just once. V and J are TRBV6-5 and TRBJ2-7; D perhaps matches TRBD2 (5 bases). V was clipped by 6 bases and J by 2 bases, with 8 bases between them. CDR1 is MNHEY and CDR2 is SVGAGI in the germline V gene. This CDR3 is 12 amino acids long. The CDR3 DNA follows: TGTGCCAGCAGCCCCGGGGCCTACGAGCAGTACTTC. Translating gives CASSPGAYEQYF.

The chain employs TRBV3-1 (or the pseudogene TRBV3-2) and TRBJ1-2; TRBD1 matches at 8 bases. The CDR3 spans 14 residues. CDR1 LGHDT and CDR2 YNNKEL come from the germline V gene (reference sequence). V dropped 2 bases and J dropped 6; count of bases not matched to a gene: 5. This chain's CDR3 is CASSQLDRVDGYTF. CDR3 coding DNA: TGTGCCAGCAGCCAATTGGACAGGGTCGATGGCTACACCTTC.